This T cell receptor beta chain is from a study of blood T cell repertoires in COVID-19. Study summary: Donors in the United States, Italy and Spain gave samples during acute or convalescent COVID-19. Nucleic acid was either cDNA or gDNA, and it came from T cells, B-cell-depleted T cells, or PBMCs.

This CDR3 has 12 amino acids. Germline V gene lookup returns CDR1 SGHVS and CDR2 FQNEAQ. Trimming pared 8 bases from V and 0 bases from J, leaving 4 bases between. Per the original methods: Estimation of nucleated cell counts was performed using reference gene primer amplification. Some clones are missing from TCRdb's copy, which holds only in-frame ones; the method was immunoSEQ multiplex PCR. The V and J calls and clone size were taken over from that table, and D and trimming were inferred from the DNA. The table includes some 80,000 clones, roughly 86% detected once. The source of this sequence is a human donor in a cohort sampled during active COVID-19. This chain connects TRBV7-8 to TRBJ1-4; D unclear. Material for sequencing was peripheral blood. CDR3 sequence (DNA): TGTGCCAGCGGAGCAACTAATGAAAAACTGTTTTTT. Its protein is CASGATNEKLFF.